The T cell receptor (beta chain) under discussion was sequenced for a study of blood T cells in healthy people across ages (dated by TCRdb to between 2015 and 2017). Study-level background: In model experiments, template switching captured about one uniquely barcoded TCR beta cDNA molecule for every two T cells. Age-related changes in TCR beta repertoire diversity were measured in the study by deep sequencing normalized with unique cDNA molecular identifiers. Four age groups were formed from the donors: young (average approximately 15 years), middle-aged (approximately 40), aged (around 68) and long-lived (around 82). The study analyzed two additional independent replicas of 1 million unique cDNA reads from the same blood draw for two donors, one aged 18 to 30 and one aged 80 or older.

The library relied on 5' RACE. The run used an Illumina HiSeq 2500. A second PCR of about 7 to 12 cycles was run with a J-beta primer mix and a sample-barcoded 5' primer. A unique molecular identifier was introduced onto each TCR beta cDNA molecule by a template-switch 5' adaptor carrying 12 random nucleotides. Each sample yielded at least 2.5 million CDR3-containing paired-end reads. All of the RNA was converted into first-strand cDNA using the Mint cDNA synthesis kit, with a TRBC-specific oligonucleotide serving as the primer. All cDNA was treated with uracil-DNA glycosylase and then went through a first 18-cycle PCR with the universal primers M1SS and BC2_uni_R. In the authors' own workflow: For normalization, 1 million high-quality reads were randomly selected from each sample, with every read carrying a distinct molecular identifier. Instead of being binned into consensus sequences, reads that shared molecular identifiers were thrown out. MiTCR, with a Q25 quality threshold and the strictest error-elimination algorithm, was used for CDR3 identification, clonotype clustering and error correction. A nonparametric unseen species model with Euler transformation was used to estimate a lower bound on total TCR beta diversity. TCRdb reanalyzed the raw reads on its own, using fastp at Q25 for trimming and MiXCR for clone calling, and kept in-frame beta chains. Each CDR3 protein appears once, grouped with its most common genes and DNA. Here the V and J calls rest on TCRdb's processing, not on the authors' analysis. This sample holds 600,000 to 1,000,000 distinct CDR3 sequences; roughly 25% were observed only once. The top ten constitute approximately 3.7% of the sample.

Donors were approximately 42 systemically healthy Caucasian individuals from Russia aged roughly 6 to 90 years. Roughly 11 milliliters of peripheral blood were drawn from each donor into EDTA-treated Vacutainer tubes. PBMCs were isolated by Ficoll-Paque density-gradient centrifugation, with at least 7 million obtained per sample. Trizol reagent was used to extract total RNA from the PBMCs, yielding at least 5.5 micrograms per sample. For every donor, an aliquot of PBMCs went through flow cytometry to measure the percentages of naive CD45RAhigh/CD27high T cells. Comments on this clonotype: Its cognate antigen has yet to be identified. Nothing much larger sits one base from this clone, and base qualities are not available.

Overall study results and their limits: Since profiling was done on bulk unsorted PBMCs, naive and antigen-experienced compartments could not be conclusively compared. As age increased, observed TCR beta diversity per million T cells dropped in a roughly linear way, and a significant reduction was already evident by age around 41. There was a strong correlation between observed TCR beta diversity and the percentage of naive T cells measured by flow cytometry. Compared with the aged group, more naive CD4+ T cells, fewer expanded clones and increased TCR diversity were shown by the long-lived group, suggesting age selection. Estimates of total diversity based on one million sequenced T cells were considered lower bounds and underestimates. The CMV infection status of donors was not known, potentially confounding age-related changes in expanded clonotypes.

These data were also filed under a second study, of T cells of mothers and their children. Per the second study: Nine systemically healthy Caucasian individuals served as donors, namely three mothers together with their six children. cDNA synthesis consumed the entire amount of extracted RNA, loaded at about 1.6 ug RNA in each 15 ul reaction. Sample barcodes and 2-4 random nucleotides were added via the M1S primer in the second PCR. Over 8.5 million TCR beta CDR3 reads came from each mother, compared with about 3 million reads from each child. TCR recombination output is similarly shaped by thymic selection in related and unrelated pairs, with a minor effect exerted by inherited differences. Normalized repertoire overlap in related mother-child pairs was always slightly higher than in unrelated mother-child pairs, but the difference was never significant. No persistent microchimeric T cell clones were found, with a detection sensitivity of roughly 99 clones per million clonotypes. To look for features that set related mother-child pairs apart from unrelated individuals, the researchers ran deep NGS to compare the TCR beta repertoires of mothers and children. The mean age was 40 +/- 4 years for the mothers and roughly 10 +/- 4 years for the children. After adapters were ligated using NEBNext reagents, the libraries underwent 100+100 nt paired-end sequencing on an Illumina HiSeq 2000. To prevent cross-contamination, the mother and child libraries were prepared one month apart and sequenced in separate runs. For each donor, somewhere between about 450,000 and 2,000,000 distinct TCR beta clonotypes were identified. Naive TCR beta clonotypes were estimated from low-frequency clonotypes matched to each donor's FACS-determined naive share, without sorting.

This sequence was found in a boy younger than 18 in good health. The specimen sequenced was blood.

The sequence in DNA is TGCAGCGTTAGCAGATTAAATGAGCAGTTCTTC. This translates into CSVSRLNEQFF. The chain is made from TRBV29-1 and TRBJ2-5, with no confident D gene call. The DNA end is more similar to TRBJ2-1, so the J call may be wrong. The CDR3 numbers 11 residues from cysteine through phenylalanine. Just the 33-base CDR3 DNA is kept, in frame starting at base 1. CDR1 is given as SQVTM and CDR2 as ANQGSEA, both from the germline V gene.